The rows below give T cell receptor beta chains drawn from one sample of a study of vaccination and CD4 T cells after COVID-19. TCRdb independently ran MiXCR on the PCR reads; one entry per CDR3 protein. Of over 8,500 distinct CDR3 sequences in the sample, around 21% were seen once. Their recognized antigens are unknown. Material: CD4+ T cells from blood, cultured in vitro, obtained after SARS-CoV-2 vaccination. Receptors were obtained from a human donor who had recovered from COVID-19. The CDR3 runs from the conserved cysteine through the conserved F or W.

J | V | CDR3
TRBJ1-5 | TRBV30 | CAWNGHSINQPQHF
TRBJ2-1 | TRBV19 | CASSIASEQFF
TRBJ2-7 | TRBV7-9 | CASSSGTGSYEQYF
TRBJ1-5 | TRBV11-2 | CASSLGQGPNQPQHF
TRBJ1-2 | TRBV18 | CASSLTGEDGYTF
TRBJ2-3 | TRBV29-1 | CSGQYTDTQYF
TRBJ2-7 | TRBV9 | CASSVARASGTGSSEQYF
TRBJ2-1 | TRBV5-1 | CASSFPQDVSSYNEQFF
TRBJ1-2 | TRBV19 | CASSPGRGQSYTF
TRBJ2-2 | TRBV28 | CASSFRGELFF
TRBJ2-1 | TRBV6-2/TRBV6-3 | CASSPRREYNEQFF
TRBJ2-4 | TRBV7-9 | CASSGRQDLAKNIQYF
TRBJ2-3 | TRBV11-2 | CASSTPGTDTQYF
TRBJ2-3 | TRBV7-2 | CASSDPRTSYTQYF
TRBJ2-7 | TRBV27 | CASSSTGTGAYEQYF
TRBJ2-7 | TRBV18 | CASSPPRDSLNEQYF
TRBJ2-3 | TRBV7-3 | CASSPGASSSTDTQYF
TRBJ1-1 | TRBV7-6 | CASSLGRNLNTEAFF
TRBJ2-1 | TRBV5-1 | CASSLIMGTQGNEQFF
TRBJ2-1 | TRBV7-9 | CASSLARTGSYNEQFF
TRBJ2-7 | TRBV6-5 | CASSYWTHPDYEQYF
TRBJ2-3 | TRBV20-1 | CSATRRSGGPHTDTQYF
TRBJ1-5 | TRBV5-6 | CASSLSQLSNQPQHF
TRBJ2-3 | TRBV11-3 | CASSLERADTQYF
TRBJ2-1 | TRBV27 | CASSGASYNEQFF
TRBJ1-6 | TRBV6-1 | CASSDAQGQRSPLHF
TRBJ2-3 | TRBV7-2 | CASSPGGLAGGPARAFDTQYF
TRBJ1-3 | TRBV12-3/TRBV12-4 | CASGRSSGNTIYF
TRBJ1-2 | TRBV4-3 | CASSSQPDIAKSYGYTF
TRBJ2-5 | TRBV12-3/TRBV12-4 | CASSRQETQYF
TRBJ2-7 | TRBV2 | CASSLGAFEQYF
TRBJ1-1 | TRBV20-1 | CSARYAGGAFF
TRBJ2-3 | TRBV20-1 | CSAPDKLPDTQYF
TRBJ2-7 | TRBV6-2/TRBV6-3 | CASKGQGPYEQYF
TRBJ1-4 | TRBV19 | CASSNTAGTVNEKLFF
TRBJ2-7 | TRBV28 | CASSLTGTNPYEQYF
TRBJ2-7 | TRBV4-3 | CASSQRDHSYEQYF
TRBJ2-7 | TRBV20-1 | CSATTGPRDRDEQYF
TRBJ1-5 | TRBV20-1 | CSARAPGGSGNQPQHF
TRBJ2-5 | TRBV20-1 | CSARSGTAGTSGRKIGETQYF
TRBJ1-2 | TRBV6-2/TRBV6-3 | CASSVDKFYGYTF
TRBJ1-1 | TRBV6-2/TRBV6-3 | CASSYLPRRGRDEAFF
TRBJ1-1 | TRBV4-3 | CASSRSPLTGGDTEAFF
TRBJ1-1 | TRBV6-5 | CASSYSTAGGSSGAFF
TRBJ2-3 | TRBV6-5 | CASSYEGPGTDTQYF
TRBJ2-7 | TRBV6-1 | CASSPSGTASYEQYF
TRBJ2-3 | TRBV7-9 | CASSPRTSGPSTDTQYF
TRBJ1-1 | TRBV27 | CASSLPGVNTEAFF
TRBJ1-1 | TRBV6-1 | CASTPRAGQQGFEAFF
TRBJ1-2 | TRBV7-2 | CASSLDWAGRGRYTF
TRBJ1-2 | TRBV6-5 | CASSYSIGPNYGYTF
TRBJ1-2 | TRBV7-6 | CASTPLTGRGYGYTF
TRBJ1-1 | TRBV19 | CASSIDRTENTEAFF
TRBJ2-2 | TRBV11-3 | CASSRRLAGNTGELFF